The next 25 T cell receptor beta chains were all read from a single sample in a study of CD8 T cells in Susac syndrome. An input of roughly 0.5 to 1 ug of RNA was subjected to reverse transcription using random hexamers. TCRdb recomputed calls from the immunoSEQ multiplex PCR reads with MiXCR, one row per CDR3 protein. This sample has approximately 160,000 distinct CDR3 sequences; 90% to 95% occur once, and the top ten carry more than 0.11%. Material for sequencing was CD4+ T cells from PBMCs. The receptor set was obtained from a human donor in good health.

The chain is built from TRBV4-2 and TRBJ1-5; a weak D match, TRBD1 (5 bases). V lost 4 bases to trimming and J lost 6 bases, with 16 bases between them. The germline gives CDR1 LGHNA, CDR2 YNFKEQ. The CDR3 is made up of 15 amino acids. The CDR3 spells CASSREGAGGQPQHF. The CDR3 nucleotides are TGTGCCAGCAGCCGCGAGGGAGCGGGGGGTCAGCCCCAGCATTTT.

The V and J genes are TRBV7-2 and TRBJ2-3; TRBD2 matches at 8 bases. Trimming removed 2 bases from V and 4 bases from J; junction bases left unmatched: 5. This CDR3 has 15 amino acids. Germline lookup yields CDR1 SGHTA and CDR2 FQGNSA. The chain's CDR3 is CASSLNGGASDTQYF. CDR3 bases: TGTGCCAGCAGCTTAAACGGGGGGGCGTCAGATACGCAGTATTTT. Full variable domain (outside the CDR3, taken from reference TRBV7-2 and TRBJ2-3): GAGVSQSPSNKVTEKGKDVELRCDPISGHTALYWYRQSLGQGLEFLIYFQGNSAPDKSGLPSDRFSAERTGGSVSTLTIQRTQQEDSAVYLCASSLNGGASDTQYFGPGTRLTVL.

The CDR3 nucleotides are TGTGCCAGCAACCGAGGGGAGTCTGAAGCTTTCTTT. Its translation is CASNRGESEAFF. The rearrangement uses TRBV3-1 and TRBJ1-1, with D possibly TRBD1 on 5 matching bases. V shed 7 bases and J shed 6 bases, with 12 bases lying between them. CDR3 length: 12 amino acids. Germline assignment: CDR1 LGHDT and CDR2 YNNKEL (reference sequence).

For the CDR3, the DNA is TGCGCCAGCAGCACTCGGGGAGGAGGCACTGAAGCTTTCTTT. This gives the protein CASSTRGGGTEAFF. V is TRBV5-1 and J is TRBJ1-1; D uncertain. The CDR3 is 14 residues long. CDR1 SGHRS and CDR2 YFSETQ come from the germline V gene. The V and J ends lost 4 bases and 4 bases respectively, with 14 bases between them.

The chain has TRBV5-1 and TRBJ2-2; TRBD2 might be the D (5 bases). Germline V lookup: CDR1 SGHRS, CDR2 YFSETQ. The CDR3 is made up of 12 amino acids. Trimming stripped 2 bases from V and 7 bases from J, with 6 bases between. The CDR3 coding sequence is TGCGCCAGCAGCTTCGGGGACGGGGAGCTGTTTTTT. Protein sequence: CASSFGDGELFF.

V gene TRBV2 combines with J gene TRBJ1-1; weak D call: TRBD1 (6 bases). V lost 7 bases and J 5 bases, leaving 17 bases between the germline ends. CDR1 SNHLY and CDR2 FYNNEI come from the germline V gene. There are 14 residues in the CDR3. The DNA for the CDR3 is TGTGCCAGCAACTACCGGGGGGCAAGGACTGAAGCTTTCTTT. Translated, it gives CASNYRGARTEAFF.

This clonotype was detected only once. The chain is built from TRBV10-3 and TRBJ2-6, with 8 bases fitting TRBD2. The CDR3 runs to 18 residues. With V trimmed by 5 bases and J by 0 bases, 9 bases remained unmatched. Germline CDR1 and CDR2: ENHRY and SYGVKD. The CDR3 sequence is CAISTPSGGNSGANVLTF. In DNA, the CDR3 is TGTGCCATCAGTACCCCCAGCGGGGGAAACTCTGGGGCCAACGTCCTGACTTTC.

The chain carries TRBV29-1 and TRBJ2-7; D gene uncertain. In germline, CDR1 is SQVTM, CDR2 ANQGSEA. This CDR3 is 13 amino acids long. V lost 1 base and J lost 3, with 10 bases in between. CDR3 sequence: CSVEGESLYEQYF. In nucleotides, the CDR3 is TGCAGCGTTGAAGGTGAAAGCCTCTACGAGCAGTACTTC.

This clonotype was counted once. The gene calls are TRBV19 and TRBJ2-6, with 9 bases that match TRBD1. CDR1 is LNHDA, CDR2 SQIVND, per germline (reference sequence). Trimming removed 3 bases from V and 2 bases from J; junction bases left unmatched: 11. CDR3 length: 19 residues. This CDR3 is CASSMWVGTGLPGANVLTF. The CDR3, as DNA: TGTGCCAGTAGTATGTGGGTTGGGACAGGGCTTCCTGGGGCCAACGTCCTGACTTTC.

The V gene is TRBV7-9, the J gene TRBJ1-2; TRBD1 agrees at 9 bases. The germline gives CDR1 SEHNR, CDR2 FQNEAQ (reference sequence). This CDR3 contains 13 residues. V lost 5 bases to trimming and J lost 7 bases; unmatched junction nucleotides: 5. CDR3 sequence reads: CASSVGQGFGYTF. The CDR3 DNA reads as TGTGCCAGCAGCGTCGGACAGGGGTTTGGCTACACCTTC.

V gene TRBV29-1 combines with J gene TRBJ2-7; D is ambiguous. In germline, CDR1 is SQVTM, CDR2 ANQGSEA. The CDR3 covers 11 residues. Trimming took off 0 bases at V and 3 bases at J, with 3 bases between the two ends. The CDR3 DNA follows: TGCAGCGTTGAAGAGGGCTACGAGCAGTACTTC. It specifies CSVEEGYEQYF.

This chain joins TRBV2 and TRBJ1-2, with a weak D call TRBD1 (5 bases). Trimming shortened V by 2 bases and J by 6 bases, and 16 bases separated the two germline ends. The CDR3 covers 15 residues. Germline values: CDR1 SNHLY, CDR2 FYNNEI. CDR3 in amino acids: CASSERRGSQDGYTF. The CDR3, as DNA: TGTGCCAGCAGTGAAAGACGGGGGTCCCAGGATGGCTACACCTTC.

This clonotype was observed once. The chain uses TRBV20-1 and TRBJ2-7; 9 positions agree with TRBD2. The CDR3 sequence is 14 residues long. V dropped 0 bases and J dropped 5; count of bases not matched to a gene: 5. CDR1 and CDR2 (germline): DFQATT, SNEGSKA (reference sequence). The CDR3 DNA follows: TGCAGTGCTAGAGATCGGGCGGGGGGGAACGAGCAGTACTTC. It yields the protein CSARDRAGGNEQYF.

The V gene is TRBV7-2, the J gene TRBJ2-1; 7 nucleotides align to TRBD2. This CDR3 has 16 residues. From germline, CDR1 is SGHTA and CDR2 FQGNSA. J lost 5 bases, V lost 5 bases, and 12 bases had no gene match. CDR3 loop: CASSDNNRAGDNEQFF. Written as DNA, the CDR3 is TGTGCCAGCAGCGACAATAATAGGGCGGGAGACAATGAGCAGTTCTTC.

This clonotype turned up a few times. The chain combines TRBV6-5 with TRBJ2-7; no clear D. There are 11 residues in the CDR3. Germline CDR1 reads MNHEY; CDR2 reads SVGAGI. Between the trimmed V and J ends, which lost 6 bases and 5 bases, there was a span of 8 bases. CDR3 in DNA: TGTGCCAGCAGGCGCAGCGACGAGCAGTACTTC. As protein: CASRRSDEQYF.

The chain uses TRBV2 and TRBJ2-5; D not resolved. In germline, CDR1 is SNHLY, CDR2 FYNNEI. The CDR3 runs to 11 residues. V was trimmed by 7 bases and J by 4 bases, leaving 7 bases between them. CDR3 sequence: CASNTRETQYF. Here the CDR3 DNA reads TGTGCCAGCAATACCCGAGAGACCCAGTACTTC. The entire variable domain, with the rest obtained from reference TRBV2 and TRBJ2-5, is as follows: EPEVTQTPSHQVTQMGQEVILRCVPISNHLYFYWYRQILGQKVEFLVSFYNNEISEKSEIFDDQFSVERPDGSNFTLKIRSTKLEDSAMYFCASNTRETQYFGPGTRLLVL.

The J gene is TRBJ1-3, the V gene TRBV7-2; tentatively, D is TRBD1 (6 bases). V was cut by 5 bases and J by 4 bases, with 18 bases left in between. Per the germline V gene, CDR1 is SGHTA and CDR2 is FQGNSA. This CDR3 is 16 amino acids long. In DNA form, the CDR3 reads TGTGCCAGCAGCGCCCAAGGACAGTCCAGAGGAAACACCATATATTTT. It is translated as CASSAQGQSRGNTIYF.

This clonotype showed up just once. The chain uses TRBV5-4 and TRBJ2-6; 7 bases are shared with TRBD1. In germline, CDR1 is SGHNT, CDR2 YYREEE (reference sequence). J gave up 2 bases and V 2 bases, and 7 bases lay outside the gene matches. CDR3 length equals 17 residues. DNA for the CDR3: TGTGCCAGCAGCTTTGCGTTCGACAGGGCTGGGGCCAACGTCCTGACTTTC. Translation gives CASSFAFDRAGANVLTF.

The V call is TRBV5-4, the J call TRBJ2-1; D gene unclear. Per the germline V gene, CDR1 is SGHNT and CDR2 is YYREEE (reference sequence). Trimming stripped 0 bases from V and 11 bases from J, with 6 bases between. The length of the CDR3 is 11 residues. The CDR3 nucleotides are TGTGCCAGCAGCTTGGGGCCGCAGCAGTTCTTC. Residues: CASSLGPQQFF.

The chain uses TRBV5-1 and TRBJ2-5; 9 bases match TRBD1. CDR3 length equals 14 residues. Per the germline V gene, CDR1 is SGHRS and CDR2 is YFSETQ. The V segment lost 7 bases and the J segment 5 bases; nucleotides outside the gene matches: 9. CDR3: CASHRDRAGETQYF. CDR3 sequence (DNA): TGCGCCAGCCACCGGGACAGGGCGGGGGAGACCCAGTACTTC.

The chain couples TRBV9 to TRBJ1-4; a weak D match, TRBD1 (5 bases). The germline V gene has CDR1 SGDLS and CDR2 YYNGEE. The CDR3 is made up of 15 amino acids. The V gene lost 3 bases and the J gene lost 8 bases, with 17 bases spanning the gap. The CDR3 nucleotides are TGTGCCAGCAGCGGATCCGGGGGGGGTGGAGAAAAACTGTTTTTT. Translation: CASSGSGGGGEKLFF.

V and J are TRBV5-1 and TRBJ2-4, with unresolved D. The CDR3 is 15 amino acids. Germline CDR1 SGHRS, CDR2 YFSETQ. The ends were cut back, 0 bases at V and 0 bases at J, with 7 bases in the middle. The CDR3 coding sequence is TGCGCCAGCAGCTTGGACGGCCTAGCCAAAAACATTCAGTACTTC. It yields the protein CASSLDGLAKNIQYF.

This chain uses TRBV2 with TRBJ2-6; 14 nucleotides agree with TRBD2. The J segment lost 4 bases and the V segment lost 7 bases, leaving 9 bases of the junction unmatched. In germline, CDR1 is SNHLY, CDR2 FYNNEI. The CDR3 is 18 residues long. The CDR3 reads CASNPTSGGAMGANVLTF. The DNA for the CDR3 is TGTGCCAGCAACCCGACTAGCGGGGGGGCAATGGGGGCCAACGTCCTGACTTTC.

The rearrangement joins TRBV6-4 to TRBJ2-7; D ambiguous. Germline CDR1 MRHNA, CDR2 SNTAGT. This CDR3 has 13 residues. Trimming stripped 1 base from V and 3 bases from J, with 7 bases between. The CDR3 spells CASSDFPGYEQYF. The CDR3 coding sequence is TGTGCCAGCAGTGACTTTCCGGGCTACGAGCAGTACTTC.

CDR3 sequence reads: CASSVDEGGRAGEKLFF. The CDR3 nucleotides read TGTGCCAGCAGCGTAGATGAAGGCGGACGAGCTGGGGAAAAACTGTTTTTT. This sequence joins TRBV9 and TRBJ1-4; the D is unclear. V lost 0 bases and J 8 bases, leaving 20 bases between the germline ends. This CDR3 has 17 amino acids. Germline V gives CDR1 SGDLS, CDR2 YYNGEE. Drawing the rest from reference TRBV9 and TRBJ1-4, the complete variable domain is DSGVTQTPKHLITATGQRVTLRCSPRSGDLSVYWYQQSLDQGLQFLIQYYNGEERAKGNILERFSAQQFPDLHSELNLSSLELGDSALYFCASSVDEGGRAGEKLFFGSGTQLSVL.